These T cell receptor beta chains were read from a single sample in a study of T-cell memory formation after mild COVID-19. Via MiXCR, TCRdb re-called the 5' RACE reads, giving one row per CDR3 protein. The data show fewer than 600,000 distinct CDR3 sequences, roughly 20% seen once. Sequences were obtained from PBMCs or a T cell subset sorted from them (not recorded which). Receptors were obtained from an adult woman who had mild COVID-19 (a few samples of this study predate the infection). Cell type and time point are not known. Each CDR3 is given with its conserved first and last residue. D genes are given only for firm matches. Not every row has a clone size; where given, it reads once, few, many or a size class.

.,.,TRBJ1-1,TRBV7-9,TGTGCCAGCAGCTTTATAGGGTTCTCCACTGAAGCTTTCTTT,CASSFIGFSTEAFF
TRBD2,few,TRBJ2-3,TRBV4-2,TGTGCCAGCAGCCCTTTAACTAGCGGGGGGGCAGATACGCAGTATTTT,CASSPLTSGGADTQYF
TRBD1,.,TRBJ1-5,TRBV6-1,TGTGCCAGCAGTGGGAACAGGGGTGGTCAGCCCCAGCATTTT,CASSGNRGGQPQHF
.,.,TRBJ1-2,TRBV20-1,TGCAGCAGTAAGGGGGTGGATCGGAACTATGGCTACACCTTC,CSSKGVDRNYGYTF
TRBD2,few,TRBJ2-1,TRBV27,TGTGCCAGCACAGGCGGGGGGTTCTACAATGAGCAGTTCTTC,CASTGGGFYNEQFF
TRBD2,few,TRBJ2-4,TRBV20-1,TGCAGTGCTAGAGGCCCGGGGGGGAACAAAAACATTCAGTACTTC,CSARGPGGNKNIQYF
.,few,TRBJ1-1,TRBV2,TGTGCCAGCAGTGAAACTTGGAACACTGAAGCTTTCTTT,CASSETWNTEAFF
TRBD2,few,TRBJ2-7,TRBV12-3/TRBV12-4,TGTGCCAGCAGGGGACTAGCGGGAGATAACGAGCAGTACTTC,CASRGLAGDNEQYF
TRBD1,.,TRBJ2-1,TRBV7-9,TGTGCCAGCAGCCCGGACAGGGGCCCCTACAATGAGCAGTTCTTC,CASSPDRGPYNEQFF
.,few,TRBJ1-1,TRBV5-1,TGCGCCAGCAGCCACGGGGGGGACACTGAAGCTTTCTTT,CASSHGGDTEAFF
.,.,TRBJ1-1,TRBV20-1,TGCAGTGCTAGGGCCGGGGGGAACACTGAAGCTTTCTTT,CSARAGGNTEAFF
.,.,TRBJ2-2,TRBV2,TGTGCCAGCGTTTCGAACACCGGGGAGCTGTTTTTT,CASVSNTGELFF
TRBD1,.,TRBJ1-2,TRBV4-1,TGCGCCAGCAGCCACAGTCGGGATGGGGACAGGGTCTATGGCTACACCTTC,CASSHSRDGDRVYGYTF
.,.,TRBJ2-2,TRBV9,TGTGCCAGCAGCGCGGGTAGCGGAAAATCCGGGGAGCTGTTTTTT,CASSAGSGKSGELFF
.,few,TRBJ2-7,TRBV7-2,TGTGCCAGCAGCTTCCTAGGGGCCTACGAGCAGTACTTC,CASSFLGAYEQYF
TRBD1,few,TRBJ2-7,TRBV12-3/TRBV12-4,TGTGCCAGCAGCCGTGGGGGACAGGACTACGAGCAGTACTTC,CASSRGGQDYEQYF
TRBD1,many,TRBJ2-7,TRBV12-3/TRBV12-4,TGTGCCAGCAGACCGGGACAGCAACTCTACGAGCAGTACTTC,CASRPGQQLYEQYF
.,few,TRBJ2-7,TRBV4-2,TGTGCCAGCAGCCGAGCGGGGGACAGTCTCGAGCAGTACTTC,CASSRAGDSLEQYF
TRBD1,.,TRBJ2-3,TRBV6-5,TGTGCCAGCAGTCAGAGGGGACAGGGGGAGCCTTCAGATACGCAGTATTTT,CASSQRGQGEPSDTQYF
.,few,TRBJ2-7,TRBV7-3,TGTGCCAGCAGCTTACAGGGGGGTTCGAGAGAGCAGTACTTC,CASSLQGGSREQYF
TRBD1,many,TRBJ1-6,TRBV20-1,TGCAGTGTCGGACAGGGTAATTCACCCCTCCACTTT,CSVGQGNSPLHF
.,few,TRBJ1-5,TRBV29-1,TGCAGCGTTGACGAGGGACGCAATCAGCCCCAGCATTTT,CSVDEGRNQPQHF
.,.,TRBJ2-7,TRBV12-3/TRBV12-4,TGTGCCAGCAGTCTCAGGGACGGGAGCTCCTACGAGCAGTACTTC,CASSLRDGSSYEQYF
.,.,TRBJ2-1,TRBV20-1,TGCAGTGCTAGGCTGCGGGGGCCGGATGGAAATGAGCAGTTCTTC,CSARLRGPDGNEQFF
.,.,TRBJ1-1,TRBV5-1,TGCGCCAGCAGCTTGGTGCGGTACATGAACACTGAAGCTTTCTTT,CASSLVRYMNTEAFF
.,few,TRBJ2-2,TRBV7-8,TGTGCCAGCGGCTACCGGGACAGGGAGCTGTTTTTT,CASGYRDRELFF
.,few,TRBJ2-2,TRBV12-3/TRBV12-4,TGTGCCAGCAGTTTAGACCAGATCAACACCGGGGAGCTGTTTTTT,CASSLDQINTGELFF
.,.,TRBJ2-7,TRBV12-3/TRBV12-4,TGTGCCAGCAGTTTAAACCCTTTCCAGGGTGGCGAGCAGTACTTC,CASSLNPFQGGEQYF
.,.,TRBJ1-4,TRBV5-6,TGTGCCAGCAGCCCATACTTTGGGGAAAAACTGTTTTTT,CASSPYFGEKLFF
TRBD1,.,TRBJ2-3,TRBV18,TGTGCCAGCGGATCCGGGACAGGGACCACAGATACGCAGTATTTT,CASGSGTGTTDTQYF
.,.,TRBJ2-7,TRBV5-6,TGTGCCAGCAGCTTAACCTCTCGCTACGAGCAGTACTTC,CASSLTSRYEQYF
.,few,TRBJ1-5,TRBV5-8,TGTGCCAGCAGCTTTGGGGGGGCGAGCAATCAGCCCCAGCATTTT,CASSFGGASNQPQHF
.,.,TRBJ1-1,TRBV15,TGTGCCACCAGCAGAGATCGGGGGACCCGCGGGGCTTTCTTT,CATSRDRGTRGAFF
.,.,TRBJ1-4,TRBV6-6,TGTGCCAGCAGTTACGTTAGTGAAAAACTGTTTTTT,CASSYVSEKLFF
.,few,TRBJ2-5,TRBV5-1,TGCGCCAGCAGCTTGGGGAACCTCGGGACACAAGAGACCCAGTACTTC,CASSLGNLGTQETQYF
.,.,TRBJ2-7,TRBV4-3,TGCGCCAGCAGCCAAGATCGTGGCAGGGTCCGCGAGCAGTACTTC,CASSQDRGRVREQYF
.,few,TRBJ2-7,TRBV15,TGTGCCACCAGCAGAGGTGGGTCAGGGTCATACGAGCAGTACTTC,CATSRGGSGSYEQYF